These 26 T cell receptor beta chains originate from one sample sequenced in a study of cytomegalovirus exposure and HLA in healthy donors. The PCR contained 60 Vbeta and 13 Jbeta primers. The assay was immunoSEQ multiplex PCR, and TCRdb's table has in-frame clones only and misses some. The table includes roughly 130,000 clones, about three fifths detected once. Sequencing input: PBMCs. These receptors were taken from a male donor in good health and CMV-seronegative.

A few counts support this clone. Other nucleotide sequences in the sample specify the same CDR3. CDR3: CASSNQGSSYEQYF. The CDR3 DNA reads as TGTGCCAGTAGTAACCAGGGGTCCTCCTACGAGCAGTACTTC. The chain employs TRBV19 and TRBJ2-7; D is perhaps TRBD1 (6 bases). This CDR3 is 14 amino acids long. Trimming left V 4 bases short and J 0 bases short, with 10 bases between. The germline V gene encodes CDR1 LNHDA and CDR2 SQIVND (reference sequence). Full variable domain (missing parts from reference TRBV19 and TRBJ2-7): DGGITQSPKYLFRKEGQNVTLSCEQNLNHDAMYWYRQDPGQGLRLIYYSQIVNDFQKGDIAEGYSVSREKKESFPLTVTSAQKNPTAFYLCASSNQGSSYEQYFGPGTRLTVT.

The rearrangement links TRBV9 to TRBJ2-2; D call uncertain. Trimming took off 0 bases at V and 1 base at J, with 7 bases between the two ends. This CDR3 has 15 residues. The germline gives CDR1 SGDLS, CDR2 YYNGEE. The CDR3 nucleotides are TGTGCCAGCAGCGTAGGAACTATGAACACCGGGGAGCTGTTTTTT. Amino acid sequence: CASSVGTMNTGELFF.

The CDR3 DNA reads as TGTGCCAGCAGCATTGGACAGGGCGGAACTGAAGCTTTCTTT. Amino acids: CASSIGQGGTEAFF. This chain links TRBV13 with TRBJ1-1; TRBD1 matches 8 bases. CDR1 and CDR2 (germline): PRHDT, FYEKMQ (reference sequence). J lost 5 bases, V lost 5 bases, and 7 bases had no gene match. The CDR3 length is 14 residues.

V is TRBV13 and J is TRBJ2-7, with 8 bases aligning to TRBD1. Germline CDR1 is PRHDT and CDR2 is FYEKMQ (reference sequence). Trimming cost V 4 bases and J 7 bases; bases outside gene matches: 24. The CDR3 covers 19 residues. CDR3 coding DNA: TGTGCCAGCAGCTCGAATAGCTGGGCGAAGGGGCAGGGGGCCAGGGAGCAGTACTTC. Protein product: CASSSNSWAKGQGAREQYF.

V usage is TRBV28 and J usage is TRBJ2-7, with D possibly being TRBD1 (6 bases). CDR1 and CDR2 from the germline V gene are MDHEN and SYDVKM. Between the trimmed V and J ends, which lost 4 bases and 6 bases, there was a span of 10 bases. This CDR3 has 12 residues. CDR3 DNA sequence: TGTGCCAGCAGTTCTCAGGGGTTCGAGCAGTACTTC. Protein product: CASSSQGFEQYF.

The chain employs TRBV10-3 and TRBJ2-2, with D perhaps matching TRBD1 (6 bases). The length of the CDR3 is 15 residues. Germline-derived CDR1 and CDR2 are ENHRY and SYGVKD. Trimming cost V 4 bases and J 2 bases, with 11 bases left between them. For the CDR3, the DNA is TGTGCCATCAGTGGACAGGACCCTAACACCGGGGAGCTGTTTTTT. It translates to CAISGQDPNTGELFF.

This clone has only a few counts. The V call is TRBV28, the J call TRBJ2-7, with D tentatively TRBD1 (5 bases). Trimming cost V 5 bases and J 3 bases, with 11 bases left between them. The CDR3 sequence is 13 residues long. Germline assignment: CDR1 MDHEN and CDR2 SYDVKM. The CDR3 is CASSRTPHYEQYF. The CDR3 DNA reads as TGTGCCAGCAGTAGGACACCCCACTACGAGCAGTACTTC.

V usage is TRBV4-1 and J usage is TRBJ1-1, with TRBD1 as a possible D gene (5 bases). The CDR3 totals 17 residues. Trimming pared 4 bases from V and 0 bases from J, leaving 18 bases between. Germline-derived CDR1 and CDR2 are MGHRA and YSYEKL. The CDR3 bases are TGCGCCAGCAGCCTCGGGACTATCATGGGCCTGAACACTGAAGCTTTCTTT. Its translation: CASSLGTIMGLNTEAFF.

The chain carries TRBV19 and TRBJ2-7; the D is unclear. The germline CDR1 and CDR2 sequences are LNHDA and SQIVND (reference sequence). The CDR3 runs to 11 residues. Trimming took 4 bases from V and 5 from J, leaving 6 bases between them. CDR3 protein: CASSNNHEQYF. The CDR3 DNA sequence: TGTGCCAGTAGTAACAACCACGAGCAGTACTTC.

The chain carries TRBV30 and TRBJ1-1; D is uncertain. The CDR3 sequence is 13 residues long. CDR1 is GTSNPN and CDR2 is SVGIG in the germline V gene (reference sequence). V lost 1 base and J 1 base, leaving 7 bases between the germline ends. CDR3 sequence (DNA): TGTGCCTGGAGTGGCGGGTGGAACACTGAAGCTTTCTTT. Its translation: CAWSGGWNTEAFF. Filled out from reference TRBV30 and TRBJ1-1, the complete variable domain reads SQTIHQWPATLVQPVGSPLSLECTVEGTSNPNLYWYRQAAGRGLQLLFYSVGIGQISSEVPQNLSASRPQDRQFILSSKKLLLSDSGFYLCAWSGGWNTEAFFGQGTRLTVV.

This clone was observed a few times. The rearrangement joins TRBV5-6 to TRBJ1-1, with TRBD1 matching 7 bases. The CDR3 is 13 amino acids. V dropped 5 bases and J dropped 5; count of bases not matched to a gene: 6. Germline CDR1 and CDR2: SGHDT and YYEEEE. CDR3: CASSRGQRTEAFF. The CDR3 DNA reads TGTGCCAGCAGTAGGGGACAGAGGACTGAAGCTTTCTTT.

The chain employs TRBV27 and TRBJ1-1; no firm D call. V lost 2 bases to trimming and J lost 1 base, with 11 bases between them. This CDR3 has 15 amino acids. The germline V gene encodes CDR1 MNHEY and CDR2 SMNVEV (reference sequence). CDR3 in amino acids: CASSLMSRGNTEAFF. CDR3 DNA: TGTGCCAGCAGTTTAATGTCGCGGGGGAACACTGAAGCTTTCTTT.

V and J are TRBV29-1 and TRBJ1-2, with D hard to call. Germline lookup yields CDR1 SQVTM and CDR2 ANQGSEA. Trimming removed 4 bases from V and 7 bases from J, with 19 bases in between. CDR3 length: 14 residues. The CDR3 spells CSVVPRPLTAGYTF. DNA for the CDR3: TGCAGCGTTGTGCCGAGGCCCCTGACTGCTGGCTACACCTTC.

There are a few counts of this clone. The CDR3 is CASSLSALYEQYF. The CDR3, as DNA: TGTGCCAGCAGCTTAAGCGCCCTTTACGAGCAGTACTTC. The rearrangement joins TRBV7-6 to TRBJ2-7; D is uncertain. CDR1 is SGHVS and CDR2 is FNYEAQ in the germline V gene. This CDR3 region has 13 residues. V dropped 2 bases and J dropped 4 bases, with 9 bases sitting between them.

The chain is built from TRBV5-4 and TRBJ2-1; 10 bases are a match to TRBD2. The CDR3 runs 15 residues. J gave up 4 bases and V 2 bases, and 3 bases lay outside the gene matches. Germline CDR1 SGHNT, CDR2 YYREEE (reference sequence). CDR3 DNA: TGTGCCAGCAGCTTTTTGACTAGCGGGTACAATGAGCAGTTCTTC. Protein sequence: CASSFLTSGYNEQFF.

V and J are TRBV29-1 and TRBJ1-2; D is possibly TRBD1 (5 bases). Trimming left V 2 bases short and J 2 bases short, with 12 bases between. The CDR3 contains 14 residues. Germline CDR1 reads SQVTM; CDR2 reads ANQGSEA. In DNA, the CDR3 is TGCAGCGTTGAATTGCAGGGATCAAACTATGGCTACACCTTC. This codes for CSVELQGSNYGYTF.

The V gene is TRBV9, the J gene TRBJ2-1; D possibly corresponds to TRBD2 (7 bases). Germline CDR1 reads SGDLS; CDR2 reads YYNGEE. The CDR3 has 14 amino acids. V was cut by 0 bases and J by 8 bases, with 12 bases left in between. CDR3 region: CASSVGGGPDEQFF. The CDR3 DNA reads TGTGCCAGCAGCGTAGGGGGGGGGCCCGATGAGCAGTTCTTC.

The chain couples TRBV19 to TRBJ1-1; D unclear. Trimming removed 7 bases from V and 0 bases from J, with 15 bases in between. This CDR3 is 15 amino acids long. Germline loops: CDR1 LNHDA, CDR2 SQIVND (reference sequence). CDR3: CASTLDEGLNTEAFF. The CDR3 DNA is TGTGCCAGTACCCTTGATGAGGGCTTGAACACTGAAGCTTTCTTT.

The chain joins TRBV5-1 to TRBJ1-4; D is perhaps TRBD1 (5 bases). Looked up from germline, CDR1 is SGHRS and CDR2 is YFSETQ. The CDR3 is made up of 16 amino acids. V lost 4 bases, J lost 7 bases, and 20 bases lay in between. The CDR3 DNA sequence: TGCGCCAGCAGCGCGGGGGTGGTAACGATAAGTGAAAAACTGTTTTTT. Protein sequence: CASSAGVVTISEKLFF.

The gene calls are TRBV5-4 and TRBJ2-7; tentatively, D is TRBD2 (6 bases). Trimming removed 4 bases from V and 3 bases from J, with 17 bases in between. CDR1 and CDR2 from the germline V gene are SGHNT and YYREEE (reference sequence). The CDR3 sequence is 15 residues long. This CDR3 reads CASSEDPGSLYEQYF. The CDR3 DNA reads as TGTGCCAGCAGCGAAGATCCCGGGAGCCTCTACGAGCAGTACTTC. The entire variable domain, with the rest obtained from reference TRBV5-4 and TRBJ2-7, is as follows: ETGVTQSPTHLIKTRGQQVTLRCSSQSGHNTVSWYQQALGQGPQFIFQYYREEENGRGNFPPRFSGLQFPNYSSELNVNALELDDSALYLCASSEDPGSLYEQYFGPGTRLTVT.

The genes are TRBV5-1 and TRBJ1-5; possibly TRBD1 for D (5 bases). Germline CDR1 is SGHRS and CDR2 is YFSETQ. Trimming took off 0 bases at V and 8 bases at J, with 15 bases between the two ends. CDR3 length: 15 residues. CDR3 protein: CASSLGAQGGEPQHF. The CDR3 DNA is TGCGCCAGCAGCTTGGGCGCGCAGGGTGGAGAGCCCCAGCATTTT.

This chain uses TRBV5-6 with TRBJ2-1; 12 bases fit TRBD2. CDR1 and CDR2 (germline): SGHDT, YYEEEE. This CDR3 comprises 16 residues. V lost 0 bases to trimming and J lost 8 bases; unmatched junction nucleotides: 6. CDR3 coding DNA: TGTGCCAGCAGCTTGGGACTAGCGGGGGTTTTCGATGAGCAGTTCTTC. Residues: CASSLGLAGVFDEQFF.

The chain combines TRBV7-9 with TRBJ2-3; D possibly corresponds to TRBD2 (6 bases). Per the germline V gene, CDR1 is SEHNR and CDR2 is FQNEAQ (reference sequence). This CDR3 has 13 amino acids. Trimming removed 3 bases at V and 6 bases at J, with 10 bases between. Written as DNA, the CDR3 is TGTGCCAGCAGCTTTGGGGGGACCGATACGCAGTATTTT. It codes for CASSFGGTDTQYF.

This chain links TRBV28 with TRBJ2-7; TRBD2 matches 9 bases. With 6 bases clipped from V and 1 base from J, the junction kept 13 bases outside the gene matches. The CDR3 length is 17 residues. Germline V lookup: CDR1 MDHEN, CDR2 SYDVKM. DNA of the CDR3: TGTGCCAGCAGCTACTCCATTTTAGCGGGGGTGTCCTACGAGCAGTACTTC. This sequence encodes CASSYSILAGVSYEQYF.

There are a few counts of this clone. V gene TRBV9 combines with J gene TRBJ2-5; 7 nucleotides match TRBD1. The CDR3 is 18 residues long. V trimming: 3 bases; J trimming: 1 base; junction bases outside the gene matches: 15. Germline loops: CDR1 SGDLS, CDR2 YYNGEE. CDR3 bases: TGTGCCAGCAGCGCTCCTGAGGGGGCGCCTCCCTTCCAAGAGACCCAGTACTTC. Its protein is CASSAPEGAPPFQETQYF.

The gene calls are TRBV7-2 and TRBJ1-2; 12 nucleotides agree with TRBD1. Germline V CDR1 and CDR2: SGHTA, FQGNSA. The ends lost 5 bases at V and 7 bases at J; junction bases unmatched: 11. There are 16 residues in the CDR3. The CDR3 reads CASSQYGTGGASGYTF. The CDR3 coding sequence is TGTGCCAGCAGCCAATATGGGACAGGGGGCGCTTCTGGCTACACCTTC.